Listed below are T cell receptor beta chains from one sample, sequenced in a study of T cell responses to AZD1222 COVID-19 vaccine. TCRdb's table, derived via immunoSEQ multiplex PCR, lists solely in-frame clones and lacks some. The sample contains 150,000 or so clones, roughly 90% of which appear only once. Specimen: peripheral blood, collected on day 0 of AZD1222 vaccination. These TCRs come from an adult in good health. Both conserved end residues are part of each CDR3. The order of the fields is CDR3 protein, CDR3 DNA, clone size, V gene, J gene, D gene. The D gene is left open where the match is weak. Clone size is stated in some rows and not others, as once, few, many or a class when expanded.

CASSLGQNTEAFF	TGTGCCAGCAGCTTAGGGCAGAACACTGAAGCTTTCTTT	-	TRBV11-2	TRBJ1-1	-
CAISVSPGDTQYF	TGTGCCATCAGTGTAAGCCCCGGGGATACGCAGTATTTT	-	TRBV10-3	TRBJ2-3	-
CASSHLIGGASYNEQFF	TGCGCCAGCAGCCACCTGATCGGGGGGGCATCCTACAATGAGCAGTTCTTC	-	TRBV4-1	TRBJ2-1	TRBD2
CASSLLQEPTEQFF	TGTGCCAGCAGTCTCCTCCAGGAGCCTACTGAGCAGTTCTTC	-	TRBV27	TRBJ2-1	-
CASSLVGTGSVGSYNEQFF	TGTGCCAGCAGTTTGGTCGGGACAGGAAGCGTGGGCTCCTACAATGAGCAGTTCTTC	-	TRBV27	TRBJ2-1	TRBD1
CASSDDGEQYF	TGTGCCAGCAGTGACGACGGTGAGCAGTACTTC	-	TRBV2	TRBJ2-7	-
CSASTPVTEAFF	TGCAGTGCTAGTACCCCGGTGACTGAAGCTTTCTTT	-	TRBV20-1	TRBJ1-1	-
CASSDPQGYQPQHF	TGTGCCAGCAGTGATCCCCAGGGCTATCAGCCCCAGCATTTT	-	TRBV25-1	TRBJ1-5	-
CASSQGSNTEAFF	TGTGCCAGCAGCCAGGGGTCGAACACTGAAGCTTTCTTT	-	TRBV7-9	TRBJ1-1	-
CAISELAGTENTEAFF	TGTGCCATCAGTGAGTTAGCCGGGACTGAGAACACTGAAGCTTTCTTT	-	TRBV10-3	TRBJ1-1	-
CASSDASRRGASYEQYF	TGTGCCAGCAGCGACGCCTCAAGACGCGGGGCATCCTACGAGCAGTACTTC	-	TRBV5-4	TRBJ2-7	-
CASSLGKNWEHRANTEAFF	TGTGCCAGCAGCTTAGGTAAAAATTGGGAACATCGGGCGAACACTGAAGCTTTCTTT	-	TRBV7-9	TRBJ1-1	-
CASSIDNPSQPQHF	TGTGCCAGTAGTATAGATAACCCTTCACAGCCCCAGCATTTT	-	TRBV19	TRBJ1-5	-
CAISESGSGANTGELFF	TGTGCCATCAGTGAGTCGGGAAGCGGAGCGAACACCGGGGAGCTGTTTTTT	-	TRBV10-3	TRBJ2-2	-
CASSLLRGAFDEQFF	TGTGCCAGCAGCTTATTGCGGGGGGCTTTCGATGAGCAGTTCTTC	-	TRBV7-9	TRBJ2-1	TRBD2
CASSQPQGDFRNQPQHF	TGCGCCAGCAGCCAACCTCAGGGGGATTTTCGGAATCAGCCCCAGCATTTT	-	TRBV4-1	TRBJ1-5	TRBD1
CASRQGRIYEQYF	TGTGCCAGCAGACAGGGTAGGATCTACGAGCAGTACTTC	-	TRBV6-5	TRBJ2-7	-
CATSLGTDDNEQFF	TGTGCCACCAGCCTAGGGACAGACGACAATGAGCAGTTCTTC	-	TRBV15	TRBJ2-1	TRBD1
CASIIPGTGLNEQFF	TGTGCCAGCATCATACCCGGGACAGGGCTCAATGAGCAGTTCTTC	once	TRBV3-1/TRBV3-2	TRBJ2-1	TRBD1
CASSESGQGPTEAFF	TGCGCCAGCAGTGAGTCGGGACAGGGGCCGACTGAAGCTTTCTTT	few	TRBV10-1	TRBJ1-1	TRBD1
CASSQGTGGADTQYF	TGCGCCAGCAGCCAAGGGACAGGGGGCGCCGATACGCAGTATTTT	-	TRBV4-1	TRBJ2-3	TRBD1
CASSGQRKDGYTF	TGTGCCAGCAGTGGACAGAGGAAGGATGGCTACACCTTC	-	TRBV2	TRBJ1-2	-
CASGLSPPGTEAFF	TGTGCTAGTGGTTTGAGCCCGCCGGGCACTGAAGCTTTCTTT	-	TRBV12-5	TRBJ1-1	-
CASSLARWSGAVGELFF	TGTGCCAGCAGCTTAGCGCGATGGTCAGGGGCGGTCGGGGAGCTGTTTTTT	once	TRBV11-1	TRBJ2-2	-
CASSPRQGGTGELFF	TGTGCCAGCAGCCCTCGACAGGGGGGCACCGGGGAGCTGTTTTTT	-	TRBV7-8	TRBJ2-2	TRBD1
CASSLVGQGYEQYF	TGTGCCAGCAGCTTAGTCGGTCAGGGGTACGAGCAGTACTTC	-	TRBV7-2	TRBJ2-7	-
CASSQRTGGNEQYF	TGTGCCAGCAGCCAAAGGACAGGGGGGAACGAGCAGTACTTC	-	TRBV3-1/TRBV3-2	TRBJ2-7	TRBD1
CASSLQGSPGGYTF	TGTGCCAGCAGCTTACAGGGGTCCCCGGGAGGCTACACCTTC	-	TRBV7-2	TRBJ1-2	-
CASSLVAGANTGELFF	TGCGCCAGCAGCTTGGTGGCGGGGGCGAACACCGGGGAGCTGTTTTTT	once	TRBV5-1	TRBJ2-2	TRBD2
CASRNPTGIKQYF	TGTGCCAGCCGAAACCCGACAGGGATCAAGCAGTACTTC	-	TRBV10-3	TRBJ2-7	TRBD1
CASSNPPLGTEAFF	TGTGCCAGCAGTAACCCGCCGTTGGGCACTGAAGCTTTCTTT	-	TRBV6-5	TRBJ1-1	-
CASSLAPLGTGGSPLHF	TGTGCCAGCAGCTTAGCTCCCCTTGGGACAGGGGGATCACCCCTCCACTTT	once	TRBV7-2	TRBJ1-6	TRBD1
CASSIVLAGGFPGEQYF	TGTGCCAGTAGTATTGTCCTAGCGGGAGGTTTTCCGGGAGAGCAGTACTTC	-	TRBV19	TRBJ2-7	TRBD2